This TCR beta chain appears in the sequencing data of a study of response to subunit inactivated influenza vaccine. General study results and limits: The authors suggested that few new T cells are recruited per seasonal influenza vaccination.

TCRdb fed the RT-PCR reads into MiXCR, producing one record per CDR3 protein. The top ten clones hold about 10% of a sample with approximately 310,000 distinct CDR3 sequences, roughly 22% of them seen once. The CDR3 covers 15 residues. Deletions cut 6 bases from V and 2 bases from J, with 18 bases between. Germline V gene sequence: CDR1 DFQATT, CDR2 SNEGSKA (reference sequence). Comment on this clonotype: What it binds is not known.

The chain employs TRBV20-1 and TRBJ2-3, with a weak D call TRBD2 (7 bases). This material consisted of PBMCs from blood, taken less than 22 months after vaccination. This TCR derives from a man between 50 and 70 years old who received an inactivated influenza vaccine. This CDR3 is CSALGASGYTDTQYF. CDR3 bases: TGCAGTGCCTTGGGGGCTAGCGGTTACACAGATACGCAGTATTTT.